The 24 T cell receptor beta chains given below trace back to one sample, sequenced in a study of T cells in Graves' hyperthyroidism and ophthalmopathy. RNA transcripts gave rise to amplified TCR beta CDR3 regions. HTBI primers were used for first-round RT-PCR of the TCR CDR3. TCRdb analysed the multiplex PCR reads with MiXCR anew, one entry per CDR3 protein. The sample has approximately 370,000 distinct CDR3 sequences, about a sixth seen once. The source material was blood. The source is a woman between 25 and 40 years old with Graves' hyperthyroidism that later progressed to Graves' ophthalmopathy.

This clonotype occurred a few times. The rearrangement links TRBV5-5 to TRBJ2-1; either TRBD1 or TRBD2 may supply D (5 bases each). Germline CDR1 and CDR2: SGHKS and YYEKEE (reference sequence). This CDR3 is built from 15 residues. V lost 4 bases to trimming and J lost 0 bases, with 11 bases between them. CDR3 residues: CASSILRGSYNEQFF. In DNA, the CDR3 is TGTGCCAGCAGCATTTTGAGGGGCTCCTACAATGAGCAGTTCTTC. Combining the CDR3 with reference TRBV5-5 and TRBJ2-1 gives the whole variable domain DAGVTQSPTHLIKTRGQQVTLRCSPISGHKSVSWYQQVLGQGPQFIFQYYEKEERGRGNFPDRFSARQFPNYSSELNVNALLLGDSALYLCASSILRGSYNEQFFGPGTRLTVL.

In this sample, this clonotype turned up many times. The chain links TRBV28 to TRBJ2-3, with no clear D. The ends were cut back, 3 bases at V and 5 bases at J, with 6 bases in the middle. The CDR3 spans 12 residues. The germline V gene has CDR1 MDHEN and CDR2 SYDVKM. In DNA form, the CDR3 reads TGTGCCAGCAGTTTTCTTGTAGATACGCAGTATTTT. This encodes CASSFLVDTQYF.

This clonotype was counted many times. This chain links TRBV27 with TRBJ2-1, with D perhaps given as TRBD1 or TRBD2 (6 bases each). Germline loops: CDR1 MNHEY, CDR2 SMNVEV (reference sequence). V lost 10 bases and J 2 bases, leaving 15 bases between the germline ends. The CDR3 has 14 residues. The chain's CDR3 is CATQWGATYNEQFF. In nucleotides, the CDR3 is TGTGCCACCCAGTGGGGGGCTACCTACAATGAGCAGTTCTTC.

This clonotype showed up many times. V and J are TRBV27 and TRBJ2-1; 7 nucleotides agree with TRBD2. V shed 0 bases, J shed 4 bases, and the junction held 3 bases outside the gene matches. The germline V gene encodes CDR1 MNHEY and CDR2 SMNVEV (reference sequence). There are 15 residues in the CDR3. Here the CDR3 DNA reads TGTGCCAGCAGTTTATCGAGGGAGGGGTACAATGAGCAGTTCTTC. Protein product: CASSLSREGYNEQFF.

This clonotype was found a few times. This chain's CDR3 is CASSQPSNRGPGLIWTDTQYF. The CDR3 DNA is TGCGCCAGCAGCCAGCCCTCGAACAGGGGGCCAGGTTTGATTTGGACAGATACGCAGTATTTT. V gene TRBV4-1 combines with J gene TRBJ2-3; 9 nucleotides match TRBD1. Germline V CDR1 and CDR2: MGHRA, YSYEKL. CDR3 length equals 21 residues. V was pared by 3 bases and J by 3 bases, with 22 bases of the junction left unmatched.

Many counts were recorded for this clonotype. The chain has TRBV11-2 and TRBJ2-5; TRBD2 aligns across 8 bases. The CDR3 has 16 amino acids. Germline V gene data show CDR1 as SGHAT and CDR2 as FQNNGV. Trimming at V came to 5 bases and at J to 7 bases, leaving 15 bases not matched to a gene. As DNA, the CDR3 is TGTGCCAGCAGCCAACTATCCGGGAGGGCCTCGGGGACCCAGTACTTC. Translating it yields CASSQLSGRASGTQYF.

In its sample, this clonotype was seen many times. V is TRBV5-1 and J is TRBJ2-3, with 10 positions matching TRBD2. The germline V gene has CDR1 SGHRS and CDR2 YFSETQ. This CDR3 has 16 amino acids. The trim removed 0 bases at V and 1 base at J, leaving 2 bases unmatched. CDR3 bases: TGCGCCAGCAGCTTGGTAACTAGCGGGGGCACAGATACGCAGTATTTT. It yields the protein CASSLVTSGGTDTQYF.

This chain joins TRBV6-2 or TRBV6-3 and TRBJ2-3, with 7 bases identical to TRBD1. From germline, CDR1 is MNHEY and CDR2 SVGEGT. The ends lost 4 bases at V and 2 bases at J; junction bases unmatched: 9. The CDR3 length is 16 residues. The DNA for the CDR3 is TGTGCCAGCAGTTTTAACAGGGGCGGGTACACAGATACGCAGTATTTT. Protein sequence: CASSFNRGGYTDTQYF.

This clonotype was seen at least ten times. The chain uses TRBV30 and TRBJ2-7; D possibly corresponds to TRBD1 (6 bases). Germline CDR1 is GTSNPN and CDR2 is SVGIG (reference sequence). Trimming shortened V by 2 bases and J by 2 bases, and 25 bases separated the two germline ends. CDR3 length equals 18 residues. The CDR3 DNA sequence: TGTGCCTGGAGTCGACCCCCCCGTGGGGGCGCGGATGCCTACGAGCAGTACTTC. It is translated as CAWSRPPRGGADAYEQYF.

This clonotype was counted ten times or more. The V and J genes are TRBV5-1 and TRBJ1-1; no clear D. Germline V lookup: CDR1 SGHRS, CDR2 YFSETQ. V shed 0 bases and J shed 4 bases, with 16 bases lying between them. The CDR3 is 16 amino acids. Here the CDR3 reads CASSLVFGGLGTEAFF. The CDR3 nucleotides read TGCGCCAGCAGCTTGGTTTTTGGTGGTCTCGGCACTGAAGCTTTCTTT.

The J gene is TRBJ2-3, the V gene TRBV5-1, with D tentatively TRBD1 (6 bases). The germline gives CDR1 SGHRS, CDR2 YFSETQ. This CDR3 region has 15 residues. The V end lost 0 bases, the J end lost 11 bases, and 19 bases lay between the germline ends. CDR3 region: CASSLDGWNRDGQYF. CDR3 DNA: TGCGCCAGCAGCTTGGATGGTTGGAACAGGGATGGGCAGTATTTT.

The sample holds a few counts of this clonotype. This chain links TRBV11-1 with TRBJ2-7, with 7 bases aligning to TRBD1. Germline V gene sequence: CDR1 SGHAT, CDR2 FQDESV (reference sequence). V shed 5 bases, J shed 5 bases, and the junction held 9 bases outside the gene matches. CDR3 length: 14 residues. CDR3 DNA: TGTGCCAGCAGCCCCGACAGGGTCCTAAACGAGCAGTACTTC. Residues: CASSPDRVLNEQYF.

In this sample, this clonotype turned up many times. The chain recombines TRBV5-6 with TRBJ1-1, with no clear D. V lost 4 bases and J lost 1, with 14 bases in between. The CDR3 contains 15 residues. Germline lookup yields CDR1 SGHDT and CDR2 YYEEEE. CDR3 region: CASSTWPPSNTEAFF. The CDR3 DNA reads as TGTGCCAGCAGCACTTGGCCGCCATCGAACACTGAAGCTTTCTTT.

J is TRBJ2-3 and V is TRBV3-1, with TRBD2 matching 12 bases. Germline V gene lookup returns CDR1 LGHDT and CDR2 YNNKEL (reference sequence). The CDR3 consists of 16 residues. V lost 4 bases, J lost 0 bases, and 2 bases stayed unmatched. CDR3 sequence reads: CASSPGLAGSTDTQYF. Written as DNA, the CDR3 is TGTGCCAGCAGCCCAGGACTAGCGGGGAGCACAGATACGCAGTATTTT.

This clonotype was detected ten times or more. J is TRBJ1-2 and V is TRBV29-1; D remains ambiguous. Between the trimmed V and J ends, which lost 4 bases and 0 bases, there was a span of 12 bases. CDR3 length equals 14 residues. Germline CDR1 and CDR2: SQVTM and ANQGSEA. In DNA, the CDR3 is TGCAGCGTTGTTTTATCGGAGACTAACTATGGCTACACCTTC. Translated: CSVVLSETNYGYTF.

This clonotype came up a few times. The chain has TRBV29-1 and TRBJ1-1, with 8 bases identical to TRBD1. The V gene's germline CDR1 is SQVTM and CDR2 ANQGSEA. This CDR3 region has 13 residues. After removal of 8 bases from V and 5 bases from J, the junction contained 10 bases not matched to a gene. CDR3 amino acids: CSILQGAGTEAFF. The CDR3, as DNA: TGCAGCATTCTTCAGGGGGCAGGGACTGAAGCTTTCTTT.

This chain connects TRBV5-6 to TRBJ1-2, with TRBD1 identical over 7 bases. This CDR3 contains 16 residues. V was clipped by 1 base and J by 8 bases; unmatched bases: 14. Germline CDR1 reads SGHDT; CDR2 reads YYEEEE. CDR3: CASSLWPPGGLRGYTF. The CDR3 nucleotides are TGTGCCAGCAGCTTGTGGCCGCCAGGGGGTTTGAGGGGCTACACCTTC.

This rearrangement joins TRBV28 to TRBJ1-1; D is unclear. Germline CDR1 reads MDHEN; CDR2 reads SYDVKM. CDR3 length: 12 amino acids. Deletions cut 8 bases from V and 5 bases from J, with 12 bases between. The CDR3 sequence is CASLSRYTEAFF. The DNA for the CDR3 is TGTGCCAGCCTTAGCCGGTATACTGAAGCTTTCTTT.

Concerning this clonotype itself: This may arise from a read error, as a much more abundant clone is one base away. The V call is TRBV27, the J call TRBJ1-3; D unresolved. This CDR3 has 16 amino acids. Germline CDR1 is MNHEY and CDR2 is SMNVEV (reference sequence). The chain's CDR3 is CTSSLEGPLSGNTIYF. As DNA, the CDR3 is TGTACCAGCAGTTTAGAGGGTCCCCTCTCTGGAAACACCATATATTTT.

Note on this clonotype: A junction boundary mismatches the germline segment, possibly from a read error. The J gene is TRBJ2-2, the V gene TRBV12-3 or TRBV12-4, with 7 nucleotides matching TRBD1. This CDR3 is 15 amino acids long. The CDR3 sequence is CACSRQGLFIGELFF. As DNA, the CDR3 is TGTGCCTGCAGCCGACAGGGCCTTTTTATCGGGGAGCTGTTTTTT.

The V gene is TRBV7-2, the J gene TRBJ2-2; D not resolved. The CDR3 totals 15 residues. Germline V gene lookup returns CDR1 SGHTA and CDR2 FQGNSA. Trimming stripped 4 bases from V and 7 bases from J, with 16 bases between. The chain's CDR3 is CASSSDTYSIGELFF. CDR3 in DNA: TGTGCCAGCAGCTCCGACACCTATAGTATCGGGGAGCTGTTTTTT.

Ten or more counts support this clonotype. The genes are TRBV18 and TRBJ2-1; D is unclear. The CDR3 contains 14 residues. V was clipped by 5 bases and J by 3 bases, with 11 bases between them. The germline CDR1 and CDR2 sequences are KGHSH and LQKENI. CDR3 coding DNA: TGTGCCAGCTCAACCGCCGACATCTACAATGAGCAGTTCTTC. Amino acids: CASSTADIYNEQFF.

The genes are TRBV28 and TRBJ2-7; TRBD2 matches at 8 bases. This CDR3 is built from 12 residues. In germline, CDR1 is MDHEN, CDR2 SYDVKM. V trimming: 8 bases; J trimming: 3 bases; junction bases outside the gene matches: 3. CDR3 loop: CASRSGNYEQYF. The DNA of the CDR3 is TGTGCCAGCCGTAGCGGGAACTACGAGCAGTACTTC.

V usage is TRBV7-2 and J usage is TRBJ2-7; 8 bases align to TRBD2. Germline CDR1 is SGHTA and CDR2 is FQGNSA. V lost 2 bases to trimming and J lost 1 base; unmatched junction nucleotides: 10. The CDR3 has 17 residues. CDR3 bases: TGTGCCAGCAGCTTACGTGTGGGTCCTAGCGGGTCCTACGAGCAGTACTTC. Its protein is CASSLRVGPSGSYEQYF. Looking up the rest from reference TRBV7-2 and TRBJ2-7 gives the full variable domain: GAGVSQSPSNKVTEKGKDVELRCDPISGHTALYWYRQSLGQGLEFLIYFQGNSAPDKSGLPSDRFSAERTGGSVSTLTIQRTQQEDSAVYLCASSLRVGPSGSYEQYFGPGTRLTVT.